Listed below are T cell receptor beta chains from one sample, sequenced in a study of T cell repertoires in cytomegalovirus infection. TCRdb reprocessed the reads via MiXCR and lists one record per CDR3 protein. The table includes 200,000 to 300,000 distinct CDR3 sequences, 6.5% detected once. The material sequenced was PBMCs. The receptors come from a human donor in good health (CMV status not recorded). Some clones in this sample may be carry-over from other donors' samples. Both conserved end residues are part of each CDR3. A D gene is named only where the DNA matches it firmly. Clone size appears in some rows only: once, few, many, or a class for an expanded clone.

v_call: TRBV28
j_call: TRBJ2-7
d_call: .
clone_size: .
cdr3_nt: TGTGCCAGCATACGAAGCGGTAGATACGAGCAGTACTTC
cdr3_aa: CASIRSGRYEQYF

v_call: TRBV7-6
j_call: TRBJ2-1
d_call: .
clone_size: many
cdr3_nt: TGTGCCAGCAGCCTCCAGGGGTACAATGAGCAGTTCTTC
cdr3_aa: CASSLQGYNEQFF

v_call: TRBV30
j_call: TRBJ1-1
d_call: .
clone_size: many
cdr3_nt: TGTGCCTGGAGTGTGAAGGGAGGGACTGAAGCTTTCTTT
cdr3_aa: CAWSVKGGTEAFF

v_call: TRBV7-2
j_call: TRBJ1-5
d_call: TRBD1
clone_size: many
cdr3_nt: TGTGCCAGCAGCTTATCGGGACAGGGATATCAGCCCCAGCATTTT
cdr3_aa: CASSLSGQGYQPQHF

v_call: TRBV27
j_call: TRBJ2-2
d_call: .
clone_size: many
cdr3_nt: TGTGCCAGCAGGACGGGGGCCTACACCGGGGAGCTGTTTTTT
cdr3_aa: CASRTGAYTGELFF

v_call: TRBV11-2
j_call: TRBJ2-1
d_call: TRBD2
clone_size: many
cdr3_nt: TGTGCCAGCAGCTCACTAGCGGGGGGGCGAAATGAGCAGTTCTTC
cdr3_aa: CASSSLAGGRNEQFF

v_call: TRBV7-2
j_call: TRBJ2-1
d_call: .
clone_size: many
cdr3_nt: TGTGCCAGCAGCTTAGCGTATCCCAGCGGTTACAATGAGCAGTTCTTC
cdr3_aa: CASSLAYPSGYNEQFF

v_call: TRBV7-2
j_call: TRBJ2-1
d_call: .
clone_size: many
cdr3_nt: TGTGCCAGCAGCTTCCGGGGTACAACCTACAATGAGCAGTTCTTC
cdr3_aa: CASSFRGTTYNEQFF

v_call: TRBV7-9
j_call: TRBJ1-1
d_call: TRBD1
clone_size: few
cdr3_nt: TGTGCCAGCAGCCCGACAGGGTTGAACACTGAAGCTTTCTTT
cdr3_aa: CASSPTGLNTEAFF

v_call: TRBV20-1
j_call: TRBJ1-2
d_call: .
clone_size: many
cdr3_nt: TGCAGTGCTAGAGTCAGTCAACAGGGTGGCTACACCTTC
cdr3_aa: CSARVSQQGGYTF

v_call: TRBV2
j_call: TRBJ2-5
d_call: TRBD1
clone_size: .
cdr3_nt: TGTGCCAGGACTGGGGACAGCTGGCAAGAGACCCAGTACTTC
cdr3_aa: CARTGDSWQETQYF

v_call: TRBV5-1
j_call: TRBJ1-2
d_call: TRBD1
clone_size: many
cdr3_nt: TGCGCCAGCACAGGGACAGATGGCTACACCTTC
cdr3_aa: CASTGTDGYTF

v_call: TRBV23-1
j_call: TRBJ2-1
d_call: .
clone_size: many
cdr3_nt: TGCGCCAGCAGTCAATCGATCCGCCAGCGCCCCGGGAGAGAGCAGTTCTTC
cdr3_aa: CASSQSIRQRPGREQFF

v_call: TRBV10-2
j_call: TRBJ2-4
d_call: TRBD1
clone_size: many
cdr3_nt: TGCGCCAGCAGTGAGTCGAGGGGACAGGGAGCCAAAAACATTCAGTACTTC
cdr3_aa: CASSESRGQGAKNIQYF

v_call: TRBV12-3/TRBV12-4
j_call: TRBJ2-2
d_call: .
clone_size: many
cdr3_nt: TGTGCCAGCAGTTACACCGGGGAGCTGTTTTTT
cdr3_aa: CASSYTGELFF

v_call: TRBV5-6
j_call: TRBJ2-3
d_call: TRBD2
clone_size: many
cdr3_nt: TGTGCCAGCAGCTTCCTTCTAGCGGGGGGCGCTAGCACAGATACGCAGTATTTT
cdr3_aa: CASSFLLAGGASTDTQYF

v_call: TRBV6-2/TRBV6-3
j_call: TRBJ2-2
d_call: TRBD1
clone_size: many
cdr3_nt: TGTGCCAGCAGAAGGGACAGGGGTATCGGGGAGCTGTTTTTT
cdr3_aa: CASRRDRGIGELFF

v_call: TRBV5-1
j_call: TRBJ1-2
d_call: .
clone_size: .
cdr3_nt: TGCGCCAGCAGCTTGGGGGGCTTCAACTATGGCTACACCTTC
cdr3_aa: CASSLGGFNYGYTF

v_call: TRBV20-1
j_call: TRBJ1-2
d_call: TRBD1
clone_size: many
cdr3_nt: TGCAGTGCTAGAGAGACAGGGGGCGGTTATGGCTACACCTTC
cdr3_aa: CSARETGGGYGYTF